One sample yielded the 21 T cell receptor beta chains listed below, sequenced in a study of beta chain features in type 1 diabetes. The sequenced template was cDNA made from the entire isolated RNA. Sequencing used immunoSEQ multiplex PCR; TCRdb keeps in-frame clones, though not all of them. The table lists 900,000 or so clones, 17% of them singletons. The sample consisted of naive CD4+ T cells from blood. Receptors were obtained from a woman younger than 35 in good health.

The genes are TRBV25-1 and TRBJ2-3, with D maybe TRBD2 (5 bases). The ends were cut back, 3 bases at V and 5 bases at J, with 9 bases in the middle. The CDR3 runs to 13 residues. In germline, CDR1 is MGHDK, CDR2 SYGVNS. The CDR3 sequence is CASSEVGVDTQYF. CDR3 coding DNA: TGTGCCAGCAGTGAGGTCGGGGTAGATACGCAGTATTTT.

This clone has a handful of counts. This chain's CDR3 is CASSAQGEETQYF. DNA for the CDR3: TGTGCCAGTAGTGCACAGGGGGAAGAGACCCAGTACTTC. The chain recombines TRBV19 with TRBJ2-5; TRBD1 aligns across 8 bases. V gave up 5 bases and J gave up 3 bases; unmatched junction bases: 2. CDR1 is LNHDA and CDR2 is SQIVND in the germline V gene (reference sequence). The CDR3 has 13 amino acids.

This rearrangement joins TRBV7-9 to TRBJ2-1; possible D gene TRBD2, 6 bases. The CDR3 loop spans 13 amino acids. CDR1 and CDR2 from the germline V gene are SEHNR and FQNEAQ (reference sequence). V shed 3 bases and J shed 5 bases, with 8 bases lying between them. The CDR3 is CASSFGGDNEQFF. The DNA of the CDR3 is TGTGCCAGCAGCTTCGGGGGTGACAATGAGCAGTTCTTC.

The chain links TRBV5-4 to TRBJ2-1; D unclear. Germline CDR1 and CDR2: SGHNT and YYREEE (reference sequence). The CDR3 totals 15 residues. Trimming took 5 bases from V and 0 from J, leaving 12 bases between them. The DNA of the CDR3 is TGTGCCAGCAGGGAAAGATCAACCTCCTACAATGAGCAGTTCTTC. The encoded protein is CASRERSTSYNEQFF.

This clone was detected only a few times. This chain links TRBV7-8 with TRBJ2-2; D unclear. V was clipped by 2 bases and J by 3 bases, with 7 bases between them. Germline CDR1 and CDR2: SGHVS and FQNEAQ. The CDR3 is 14 residues long. The CDR3 DNA is TGTGCCAGCAGCTTATTGAGTCACACCGGGGAGCTGTTTTTT. Protein sequence: CASSLLSHTGELFF.

This clone was seen a handful of times. This rearrangement joins TRBV4-2 to TRBJ2-3; D remains ambiguous. V was pared by 0 bases and J by 6 bases, with 4 bases between. There are 12 residues in the CDR3. The germline V gene encodes CDR1 LGHNA and CDR2 YNFKEQ. CDR3: CASSQDDDTQYF. CDR3 in DNA: TGTGCCAGCAGCCAAGATGATGATACGCAGTATTTT.

The chain uses TRBV5-8 and TRBJ1-1; tentatively, D is TRBD1 (6 bases). The length of the CDR3 is 14 residues. CDR1 and CDR2 (germline): SGHTS, YDEGEE. V was trimmed by 3 bases and J by 5 bases, leaving 14 bases between them. This chain's CDR3 is CASSWLQGQTEAFF. The CDR3, as DNA: TGTGCCAGCAGCTGGTTACAGGGACAAACTGAAGCTTTCTTT.

This chain connects TRBV6-5 to TRBJ2-7; TRBD1 agrees at 9 bases. Trimming removed 5 bases from V and 4 bases from J; junction bases left unmatched: 6. Germline CDR1 is MNHEY and CDR2 is SVGAGI. This CDR3 spans 14 amino acids. CDR3 amino acids: CASSRDRVAYEQYF. The DNA for the CDR3 is TGTGCCAGCAGTAGGGACAGGGTGGCTTACGAGCAGTACTTC.

CDR3 protein: CASRPKWGDTQYF. The CDR3 DNA sequence: TGTGCCAGCAGGCCGAAATGGGGAGATACGCAGTATTTT. This chain uses TRBV28 with TRBJ2-3; D ambiguous. From germline, CDR1 is MDHEN and CDR2 SYDVKM. The ends were cut back, 6 bases at V and 5 bases at J, with 12 bases in the middle. CDR3 length: 13 residues.

In nucleotides, the CDR3 is TGCAGCGATGGGGGGGACACAGATACGCAGTATTTT. Encoded protein: CSDGGDTDTQYF. The gene calls are TRBV29-1 and TRBJ2-3; 7 bases align to TRBD2. Germline V gene sequence: CDR1 SQVTM, CDR2 ANQGSEA. V dropped 7 bases and J dropped 2; count of bases not matched to a gene: 3. The CDR3 totals 12 residues.

This clone appeared a few times. Other DNA sequences in this sample translate to the same CDR3. This sequence joins TRBV6-5 and TRBJ2-7; 8 positions agree with TRBD1. The length of the CDR3 is 15 residues. Germline loops: CDR1 MNHEY, CDR2 SVGAGI. The V segment lost 0 bases and the J segment 4 bases; nucleotides outside the gene matches: 5. The CDR3 spells CASSYSGRGPYEQYF. The CDR3, as DNA: TGTGCCAGCAGTTACTCGGGCAGGGGGCCGTACGAGCAGTACTTC.

The chain recombines TRBV14 with TRBJ2-4, with 7 bases matching TRBD2. CDR1 and CDR2 (germline): SGHDN, FVKESK. V dropped 1 base and J dropped 3; count of bases not matched to a gene: 15. The CDR3 contains 19 residues. The CDR3: CASSQGSRARGVSKNIQYF. The CDR3 coding sequence is TGTGCCAGCAGCCAAGGGTCCAGGGCCCGGGGGGTCAGCAAAAACATTCAGTACTTC.

The V call is TRBV4-2, the J call TRBJ2-1; 8 bases are shared with TRBD2. J gave up 4 bases and V 0 bases, and 5 bases lay outside the gene matches. CDR3 length: 16 residues. The V gene's germline CDR1 is LGHNA and CDR2 YNFKEQ. The CDR3 DNA reads TGTGCCAGCAGCCAAGATAGGGGCGGGGGGTACAATGAGCAGTTCTTC. Protein: CASSQDRGGGYNEQFF.

J is TRBJ2-2 and V is TRBV28; 12 nucleotides align to TRBD1. In germline, CDR1 is MDHEN, CDR2 SYDVKM. With 5 bases clipped from V and 1 base from J, the junction kept 11 bases outside the gene matches. The CDR3 sequence is 19 residues long. In DNA form, the CDR3 reads TGTGCCAGCAGTGCGTCCGGGACAGGGGGCGGCGGGAACACCGGGGAGCTGTTTTTT. It is translated as CASSASGTGGGGNTGELFF. Full variable domain (outside the CDR3, taken from reference TRBV28 and TRBJ2-2): DVKVTQSSRYLVKRTGEKVFLECVQDMDHENMFWYRQDPGLGLRLIYFSYDVKMKEKGDIPEGYSVSREKKERFSLILESASTNQTSMYLCASSASGTGGGGNTGELFFGEGSRLTVL.

This clone was detected a few times. V usage is TRBV6-5 and J usage is TRBJ1-1; 7 bases map to TRBD1. V was clipped by 6 bases and J by 6 bases; unmatched bases: 7. CDR1 MNHEY and CDR2 SVGAGI come from the germline V gene. This CDR3 spans 13 amino acids. The CDR3 bases are TGTGCCAGCAGACCGACAGGGATGGCTGAAGCTTTCTTT. Its protein product is CASRPTGMAEAFF.

This clone was observed a handful of times. The V gene is TRBV7-8, the J gene TRBJ2-1; D is perhaps TRBD2 (5 bases). This CDR3 region has 17 residues. V was shortened by 5 bases and J by 0 bases, with 17 bases between the two germline ends. CDR1 and CDR2 (germline): SGHVS, FQNEAQ. CDR3 protein: CASSLTRVLSSYNEQFF. The CDR3, as DNA: TGTGCCAGCAGCCTAACTAGAGTCTTAAGCTCCTACAATGAGCAGTTCTTC.

This clone was detected only once. The chain recombines TRBV7-2 with TRBJ1-5; D call uncertain. Trimming stripped 5 bases from V and 0 bases from J, with 11 bases between. Germline CDR1 is SGHTA and CDR2 is FQGNSA. CDR3 length equals 15 residues. The CDR3 sequence is CASSGTKNSNQPQHF. The CDR3 DNA follows: TGTGCCAGCAGCGGCACAAAGAATAGCAATCAGCCCCAGCATTTT.

The chain recombines TRBV5-1 with TRBJ2-2; D unresolved. The germline gives CDR1 SGHRS, CDR2 YFSETQ. V dropped 3 bases and J dropped 6 bases, with 12 bases sitting between them. CDR3 length: 14 amino acids. Here the CDR3 reads CASSSIPSSGELFF. The DNA of the CDR3 is TGCGCCAGCAGCTCAATACCTTCGTCCGGGGAGCTGTTTTTT.

The chain recombines TRBV7-2 with TRBJ2-7; D gene ambiguous. V gave up 0 bases and J gave up 0 bases, with 6 bases separating them. CDR1 and CDR2 from the germline V gene are SGHTA and FQGNSA. This CDR3 comprises 14 residues. Written as DNA, the CDR3 is TGTGCCAGCAGCTTAGCCGCGGACTCCTACGAGCAGTACTTC. This gives the protein CASSLAADSYEQYF.

A few counts support this clone. The chain joins TRBV4-2 to TRBJ1-2; the match to TRBD1 covers 7 bases. V gave up 0 bases and J gave up 4 bases; unmatched junction bases: 8. Germline values: CDR1 LGHNA, CDR2 YNFKEQ. The CDR3 length is 16 residues. The CDR3 is CASSQDPAGTVYGYTF. In DNA, the CDR3 is TGTGCCAGCAGCCAAGATCCCGCGGGGACAGTCTATGGCTACACCTTC.

This rearrangement joins TRBV10-2 to TRBJ1-1; 7 bases are a match to TRBD1. Germline V gene sequence: CDR1 WSHSY, CDR2 SAAADI. The CDR3 length is 15 residues. Trimming removed 0 bases from V and 2 bases from J; junction bases left unmatched: 3. The CDR3 protein is CASSESGTANTEAFF. The CDR3 bases are TGCGCCAGCAGTGAGTCCGGGACAGCTAACACTGAAGCTTTCTTT.